These 8 T cell receptor beta chains originate from one sample sequenced in a study of tumor-infiltrating lymphocytes in primary liver carcinoma. Researchers generated TCR beta cDNA from about 500 ng of total RNA, relying on a constant-region primer. Library construction for TCR beta comprised three nested multiplex PCR rounds performed with slightly modified ARM-PCR. The study ran its first two PCR rounds for approximately 10 cycles each, using TRBV1-TRBV30 forward primers and a C-beta reverse primer. One entry per CDR3 protein results from TCRdb running MiXCR on the multiplex PCR reads. The top ten clones hold 9% to 10% of a sample with fewer than 400,000 distinct CDR3 sequences, approximately 65% of them seen once. The researchers obtained blood RNA from unsorted whole blood and also extracted germline DNA. The sequencing sample was made of peripheral blood. All receptors derive from a middle-aged man with primary liver carcinoma and hepatitis B virus infection.

Note on this clonotype: Compared with germline, one end of the junction differs, possibly owing to a read error. The chain has TRBV6-2 or TRBV6-3 and TRBJ2-7, with 13 bases fitting TRBD2. The CDR3 extends over 14 amino acids. Germline V gene lookup returns CDR1 MNHEY and CDR2 SVGEGT. The CDR3 DNA follows: TGTGTCAGCAGTCGGACTAGCGGGAGTTACGAGCAGTGCTTC. Amino acid sequence: CVSSRTSGSYEQCF.

This clonotype was picked up a small number of times. The chain joins TRBV12-5 to TRBJ2-1, with TRBD1 matching 7 bases. CDR3 length equals 11 residues. The V and J ends lost 1 base and 12 bases, in that order; junction bases with no gene match: 0. Germline CDR1 reads LGHNT; CDR2 reads FRNRAP. In DNA, the CDR3 is TGTGCTAGTGGTTTGGGACAGGGGCAGTTCTTC. It codes for CASGLGQGQFF.

Turning to this clonotype: One base away lies a much larger clone, so this may be a sequencing read error. The chain couples TRBV4-2 to TRBJ1-1; D unclear. The V gene's germline CDR1 is LGHNA and CDR2 YNFKEQ. There are 13 residues in the CDR3. The DNA of the CDR3 is TGCGCCAGCAGCGAAGTGACGAACACTGAAGCTTTCTTT. It translates to CASSEVTNTEAFF.

A note on this clonotype: A junction end diverges from the germline sequence, so it may reflect a read error. The J gene is TRBJ1-5, the V gene TRBV30; D unclear. The CDR3 is made up of 16 amino acids. Germline values: CDR1 GTSNPN, CDR2 SVGIG (reference sequence). The CDR3 loop reads CAWSVTGDPVNQPHHF. Here the CDR3 DNA reads TGTGCCTGGAGTGTAACCGGGGATCCGGTCAATCAGCCCCATCATTTT.

Remarks on this clonotype: A much larger clone lies a single base off, so this may be a read error. This chain joins TRBV6-1 and TRBJ2-2; D might be TRBD2 (8 bases). Germline V gives CDR1 MNHNS, CDR2 SASEGT. There are 15 residues in the CDR3. V lost 4 bases and J 5 bases, leaving 14 bases between the germline ends. CDR3: CASSVREGATGELFF. The DNA of the CDR3 is TGTGCCAGCAGTGTCCGGGAGGGGGCGACCGGGGAGCTGTTTTTT.

This chain joins TRBV7-9 and TRBJ2-1; 10 bases align to TRBD2. The germline V gene encodes CDR1 SEHNR and CDR2 FQNEAQ (reference sequence). The CDR3 loop spans 15 amino acids. Trimming cost V 4 bases and J 7 bases; bases outside gene matches: 7. The DNA of the CDR3 is TGTGCCAGCAGCTCTAGCGGGAGATGGGATAATGAGCAGTTCTTC. Residues: CASSSSGRWDNEQFF.

This clonotype was counted only a few times. The V gene is TRBV20-1, the J gene TRBJ2-7; 11 bases agree with TRBD2. Per the germline V gene, CDR1 is DFQATT and CDR2 is SNEGSKA (reference sequence). The CDR3 sequence is 14 residues long. The chain's CDR3 is CSALTSGRADEQYF. The CDR3 DNA reads as TGCAGCGCCCTTACTAGCGGGAGAGCAGATGAGCAGTACTTC.

In the case of this clonotype: This may come from a read error, since a much larger clone is one base off. V usage is TRBV24-1 and J usage is TRBJ2-1, with D possibly being TRBD1 (7 bases). Germline CDR1 reads KGHDR; CDR2 reads SFDVKD. This CDR3 region has 15 residues. CDR3 sequence (DNA): TGTGCCACCAGTCAAGGCAGGGGGGCATGGAATGAGCAGATCTTC. This translates into CATSQGRGAWNEQIF.